These 17 T cell receptor beta chains were sequenced from one sample in a study of graft-versus-host responses after intestinal transplantation (dated by TCRdb to about 2021). To prepare the library, the immunoSEQ multiplex PCR assay was applied. TCRdb obtained this table from immuneACCESS and retained in-frame rearrangements with V and J assigned. These tables miss some clones; where compared with another copy, unresolved V genes account for less than half of the shortfall, and the remainder is unexplained. This sample has approximately 37,000 clones in its table, and approximately 90% of those were observed once. The top ten clones comprise 18% of the sample. Dithiothreitol, EDTA incubations and collagenase D digestion were used to isolate intraepithelial and lamina propria lymphocytes from graft specimens. The sample here was ileum tissue, taken approximately 200 days after intestinal transplant. Source of these receptors: a human patient who received an intestinal transplant, so some T cells may come from the graft donor.

This clone has just a few counts. The V and J genes are TRBV5-8 and TRBJ1-2; D may be TRBD1 (6 bases). The V end was cut by 6 bases, the J end by 4 bases, with 16 bases between. The CDR3 length is 14 residues. Germline-derived CDR1 and CDR2 are SGHTS and YDEGEE. As DNA, the CDR3 is TGTGCCAGCACCCCGGGTCAGGGGAGCTATGGCTACACCTTC. Protein product: CASTPGQGSYGYTF. Combining the CDR3 with reference TRBV5-8 and TRBJ1-2 gives the whole variable domain EAGVTQSPTHLIKTRGQQATLRCSPISGHTSVYWYQQALGLGLQFLLWYDEGEERNRGNFPPRFSGRQFPNYSSELNVNALELEDSALYLCASTPGQGSYGYTFGSGTRLTVV.

CDR3 in amino acids: CASSKRGGRETQYF. For the CDR3, the DNA is TGTGCCAGCAGCAAGCGGGGGGGCCGAGAGACCCAGTACTTC. V gene TRBV11-1 combines with J gene TRBJ2-5; 10 bases map to TRBD2. The junction had 4 bases not matched to a gene; V was cut back by 5 bases and J by 4 bases. Germline V lookup: CDR1 SGHAT, CDR2 FQDESV (reference sequence). The CDR3 has 14 amino acids.

The chain joins TRBV28 to TRBJ1-1; 9 positions agree with TRBD1. The germline V gene has CDR1 MDHEN and CDR2 SYDVKM. The CDR3 extends over 12 amino acids. Germline trimming cut 5 bases from V and 10 bases from J; bases unmatched to any gene: 5. The CDR3 is CASSPTGGSAFF. The CDR3 DNA reads as TGTGCCAGCAGTCCGACAGGGGGTTCAGCTTTCTTT.

The gene calls are TRBV28 and TRBJ2-1; D perhaps matches TRBD1 (5 bases). Germline V gene lookup returns CDR1 MDHEN and CDR2 SYDVKM. The CDR3 is 14 amino acids. V was cut by 5 bases and J by 3 bases, with 11 bases left in between. This chain's CDR3 is CASSLRVGYNEQFF. The CDR3 DNA follows: TGTGCCAGCAGTCTCAGGGTGGGCTACAATGAGCAGTTCTTC.

The V and J genes are TRBV25-1 and TRBJ2-7, with D tentatively TRBD2 (6 bases). Trimming left V 3 bases short and J 0 bases short, with 12 bases between. CDR1 and CDR2 (germline): MGHDK, SYGVNS. The CDR3 is 15 amino acids. This CDR3 is CASSDSRGLSYEQYF. Written as DNA, the CDR3 is TGTGCCAGCAGTGACTCACGGGGACTCTCCTACGAGCAGTACTTC.

V usage is TRBV18 and J usage is TRBJ2-2; 7 positions match TRBD1. This CDR3 is 16 amino acids long. The V gene end was trimmed by 2 bases and the J gene end by 7 bases; junction bases not matched to a gene: 10. In germline, CDR1 is KGHSH, CDR2 LQKENI. In DNA, the CDR3 is TGTGCCAGCTCACCAGAGACAGGGAGAGGGATCGGGGAGCTGTTTTTT. Translating gives CASSPETGRGIGELFF.

J is TRBJ2-5 and V is TRBV27, with 12 positions matching TRBD1. The CDR3 length is 15 residues. Trimming removed 5 bases from V and 5 bases from J; junction bases left unmatched: 6. Looked up from germline, CDR1 is MNHEY and CDR2 is SMNVEV (reference sequence). The CDR3 DNA reads as TGTGCCAGCAGTGCCGGGACAGGGGGCTATGAGACCCAGTACTTC. Translated, it gives CASSAGTGGYETQYF.

The genes are TRBV27 and TRBJ2-5; 7 nucleotides agree with TRBD2. Judging by the DNA end, TRBJ2-7 fits better; the J call may be wrong. The CDR3 sequence is 14 residues long. Germline V gene lookup returns CDR1 MNHEY and CDR2 SMNVEV (reference sequence). As DNA, the CDR3 is TGTGCCAGCAGAAAAGCGGGACCAACCTACGAGCAGTACTTC. Protein: CASRKAGPTYEQYF.

This clone has just a few counts. The V and J genes are TRBV6-5 and TRBJ2-7; 7 bases line up with TRBD2. The V gene's germline CDR1 is MNHEY and CDR2 SVGAGI. V was clipped by 5 bases and J by 11 bases; unmatched bases: 3. CDR3 length: 10 residues. The CDR3 here is CASSSGKEYF. The CDR3 DNA is TGTGCCAGCAGTAGCGGGAAGGAGTACTTC.

V and J are TRBV6-5 and TRBJ2-7, with 7 bases matching TRBD1. The V and J ends lost 6 bases and 0 bases, in that order; junction bases with no gene match: 8. Germline CDR1 and CDR2: MNHEY and SVGAGI. This CDR3 comprises 15 residues. The CDR3 sequence is CASSRPSGGSYEQYF. The CDR3 DNA sequence: TGTGCCAGCAGCCGCCCCTCAGGGGGCTCCTACGAGCAGTACTTC.

V gene TRBV4-2 combines with J gene TRBJ2-5, with 7 bases aligning to TRBD1. In germline, CDR1 is LGHNA, CDR2 YNFKEQ. J was trimmed by 4 bases and V by 0 bases; bases with no gene match: 11. The CDR3 sequence is 17 residues long. The CDR3 DNA reads as TGTGCCAGCAGCCAAGATAGGGCAGGGGGTAGGCGAGAGACCCAGTACTTC. Translation: CASSQDRAGGRRETQYF.

This rearrangement joins TRBV18 to TRBJ1-4; perhaps TRBD1 as D (6 bases). V was shortened by 0 bases and J by 8 bases, with 16 bases between the two germline ends. The CDR3 contains 16 residues. CDR1 is KGHSH and CDR2 is LQKENI in the germline V gene. Here the CDR3 DNA reads TGTGCCAGCTCACCACCGGGGGGGCCGGGATCCGAAAAACTGTTTTTT. Translating it yields CASSPPGGPGSEKLFF.

The table lists this clone with a few counts. This chain connects TRBV19 to TRBJ1-3, with TRBD1 matching 8 bases. The germline V gene has CDR1 LNHDA and CDR2 SQIVND (reference sequence). After removal of 5 bases from V and 5 bases from J, the junction contained 5 bases not matched to a gene. There are 14 residues in the CDR3. CDR3 nucleotide sequence: TGTGCCAGTAGTCCAGGGGGCGCGAGAAACACCATATATTTT. Translation gives CASSPGGARNTIYF.

This chain joins TRBV6-1 and TRBJ1-1; 10 bases line up with TRBD1. With V trimmed by 5 bases and J by 11 bases, 5 bases remained unmatched. Per germline, CDR1 MNHNS and CDR2 SASEGT. This CDR3 contains 12 residues. The CDR3 DNA reads TGTGCCAGCAGTAGACAGGGGGCAGGGGCTTTCTTT. Its translation: CASSRQGAGAFF.

The rearrangement uses TRBV5-1 and TRBJ2-2; 12 bases match TRBD2. V was pared by 2 bases and J by 4 bases, with 12 bases of the junction left unmatched. The CDR3 runs to 19 residues. The V gene's germline CDR1 is SGHRS and CDR2 YFSETQ. This CDR3 reads CASSFVTSGGRPFTGELFF. The CDR3 DNA is TGCGCCAGCAGCTTCGTGACTAGCGGGGGCCGGCCTTTCACCGGGGAGCTGTTTTTT.

This chain uses TRBV4-1 with TRBJ1-4, with 9 bases matching TRBD1. V shed 1 base, J shed 8 bases, and the junction held 8 bases outside the gene matches. This CDR3 has 16 amino acids. Germline V gives CDR1 MGHRA, CDR2 YSYEKL. In DNA form, the CDR3 reads TGCGCCAGCAGCCAAGGCCACCGACAGGGGGGGGAAAAACTGTTTTTT. Its translation: CASSQGHRQGGEKLFF.

The V call is TRBV9, the J call TRBJ2-7; 7 positions match TRBD2. V was pared by 0 bases and J by 5 bases, with 5 bases of the junction left unmatched. Per the germline V gene, CDR1 is SGDLS and CDR2 is YYNGEE. CDR3 length equals 14 residues. The CDR3 nucleotides read TGTGCCAGCAGCGTAGGGGGGGGTCCCAACGAGCAGTACTTC. Amino acid sequence: CASSVGGGPNEQYF.